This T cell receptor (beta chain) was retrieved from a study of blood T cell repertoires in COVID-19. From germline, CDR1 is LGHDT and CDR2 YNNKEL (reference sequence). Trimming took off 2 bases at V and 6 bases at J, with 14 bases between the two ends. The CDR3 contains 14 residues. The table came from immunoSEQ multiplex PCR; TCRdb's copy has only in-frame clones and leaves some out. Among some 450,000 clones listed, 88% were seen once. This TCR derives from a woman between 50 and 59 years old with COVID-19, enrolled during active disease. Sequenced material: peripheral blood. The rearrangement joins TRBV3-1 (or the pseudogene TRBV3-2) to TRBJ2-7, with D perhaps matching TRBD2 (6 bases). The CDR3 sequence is CASSQTWGAGEQYF. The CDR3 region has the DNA TGTGCCAGCAGCCAAACATGGGGAGCGGGCGAGCAGTACTTC.